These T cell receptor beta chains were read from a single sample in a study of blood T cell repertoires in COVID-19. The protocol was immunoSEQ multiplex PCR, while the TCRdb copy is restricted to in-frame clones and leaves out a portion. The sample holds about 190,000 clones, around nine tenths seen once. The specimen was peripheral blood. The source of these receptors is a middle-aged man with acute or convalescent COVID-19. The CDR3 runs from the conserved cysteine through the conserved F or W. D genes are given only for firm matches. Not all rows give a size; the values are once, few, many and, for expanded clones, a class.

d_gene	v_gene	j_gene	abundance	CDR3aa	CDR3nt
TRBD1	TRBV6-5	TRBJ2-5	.	CASSYGTGHPQETQYF	TGTGCCAGCAGTTACGGGACAGGGCACCCCCAAGAGACCCAGTACTTC
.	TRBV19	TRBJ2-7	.	CASSIYVSYEQYF	TGTGCCAGTAGTATTTATGTTTCCTACGAGCAGTACTTC
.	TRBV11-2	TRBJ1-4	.	CASSLGGSYLTSANEKLFF	TGTGCCAGCAGCTTGGGGGGGAGTTACCTTACCTCCGCTAATGAAAAACTGTTTTTT
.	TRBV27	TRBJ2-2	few	CASSLFAGELFF	TGTGCCAGCAGTTTATTCGCCGGGGAGCTGTTTTTT
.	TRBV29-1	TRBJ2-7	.	CSVVYRGASYEQYF	TGCAGCGTTGTTTACCGGGGTGCCTCCTACGAGCAGTACTTC
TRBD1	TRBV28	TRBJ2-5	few	CASSFGLGQGTETQYF	TGTGCCAGCAGTTTCGGGTTGGGACAGGGGACCGAGACCCAGTACTTC
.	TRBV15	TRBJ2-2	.	CATSPRTGELFF	TGTGCCACCAGCCCACGGACCGGGGAGCTGTTTTTT
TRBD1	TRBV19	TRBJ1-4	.	CASSKGTGGPEKLFF	TGTGCCAGTAGTAAGGGGACAGGGGGCCCTGAAAAACTGTTTTTT
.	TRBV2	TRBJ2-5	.	CASGDYQETQYF	TGTGCCAGCGGCGACTATCAAGAGACCCAGTACTTC
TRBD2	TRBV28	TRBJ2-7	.	CASSTSGGDLKQYF	TGTGCCAGCAGTACTAGCGGGGGGGACCTCAAGCAGTACTTC
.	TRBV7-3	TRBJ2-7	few	CASSLGSAGEQYF	TGTGCCAGCAGCTTAGGCTCTGCGGGCGAGCAGTACTTC
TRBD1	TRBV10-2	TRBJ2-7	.	CASSGTGGFMVEQYF	TGCGCCAGCAGTGGGACAGGGGGCTTTATGGTCGAGCAGTACTTC
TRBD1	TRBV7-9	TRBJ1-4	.	CASSFVFSLQGTPNEKLFF	TGTGCCAGCAGCTTCGTGTTCTCCTTACAGGGGACGCCTAATGAAAAACTGTTTTTT
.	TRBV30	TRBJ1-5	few	CAWSVRAGASAKNQPQHF	TGTGCCTGGAGTGTACGGGCAGGGGCCTCGGCGAAGAATCAGCCCCAGCATTTT
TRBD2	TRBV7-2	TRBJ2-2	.	CASSLSGGETGELFF	TGTGCCAGCAGCCTTAGCGGGGGGGAGACCGGGGAGCTGTTTTTT
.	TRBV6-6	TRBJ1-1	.	CASSYRGSTEAFF	TGTGCCAGCAGTTACCGAGGGAGTACTGAAGCTTTCTTT
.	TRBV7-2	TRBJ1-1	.	CASSSGMNTEAFF	TGTGCCAGCAGTTCGGGAATGAACACTGAAGCTTTCTTT
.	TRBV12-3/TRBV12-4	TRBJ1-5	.	CASSFGGNQPQHF	TGTGCCAGCAGTTTCGGGGGAAATCAGCCCCAGCATTTT